The 10 T cell receptor beta chains below all came from one sample that was sequenced in a study of Graves' ophthalmopathy and Graves' hyperthyroidism. Scientists amplified the TCR beta CDR3 regions from RNA transcripts. Scientists carried out first-round RT-PCR using HTBI primers and then a second-round multiplex PCR. TCRdb reprocessed the multiplex PCR reads with MiXCR, giving one entry per CDR3 protein. Altogether over 450,000 distinct CDR3 sequences are present, about 15% being singletons, with the ten largest covering 9.8%. Sequencing input: blood. Receptors originate from a woman aged 25 to 45 with Graves' ophthalmopathy.

Many counts were recorded for this clonotype. The chain links TRBV28 to TRBJ2-7, with D hard to call. With 3 bases removed from V and 4 bases from J, the gap between germline ends came to 13 bases. CDR1 is MDHEN, CDR2 SYDVKM, per germline. This CDR3 comprises 14 residues. Written as DNA, the CDR3 is TGTGCCAGCAGTTTCTCGGACGTAAGATACGAGCAGTACTTC. It is translated as CASSFSDVRYEQYF.

Many counts were recorded for this clonotype. V and J are TRBV6-1 and TRBJ2-7; the D is unclear. The CDR3 runs to 10 residues. The ends were cut back, 1 base at V and 6 bases at J, with 1 base in the middle. Germline lookup yields CDR1 MNHNS and CDR2 SASEGT. The CDR3 here is CASSEGEQYF. DNA for the CDR3: TGTGCCAGCAGTGAAGGCGAGCAGTACTTC.

On this clonotype: Germline and junction disagree at one end, which may indicate a read error. This sequence joins TRBV20-1 and TRBJ1-2; no clear D. The germline gives CDR1 DFQATT, CDR2 SNEGSKA (reference sequence). The CDR3 totals 15 residues. In nucleotides, the CDR3 is TGCAGTGCTAGACGTGGCGGGGTCGTGGGGTATGGTTACACCTTC. Protein: CSARRGGVVGYGYTF.

This clonotype was observed at least ten times. This chain links TRBV20-1 with TRBJ2-7, with 9 bases aligning to TRBD2. Germline V gene sequence: CDR1 DFQATT, CDR2 SNEGSKA (reference sequence). The CDR3 has 15 amino acids. V was clipped by 4 bases and J by 0 bases; unmatched bases: 7. CDR3: CSAIIAGDLSYEQYF. The CDR3 coding sequence is TGCAGTGCTATAATAGCGGGAGACCTCTCCTACGAGCAGTACTTC.

The table lists this clonotype with many counts. The chain combines TRBV7-8 with TRBJ1-6, with D possibly matching TRBD1 (5 bases). This CDR3 is 14 amino acids long. CDR1 is SGHVS and CDR2 is FQNEAQ in the germline V gene. Trimming pared 2 bases from V and 14 bases from J, leaving 16 bases between. CDR3 in amino acids: CASSLTQGGGALHF. The DNA of the CDR3 is TGTGCCAGCAGCTTAACCCAGGGCGGTGGGGCCCTCCACTTT.

This chain connects TRBV19 to TRBJ2-2, with TRBD2 matching over 7 bases. The J segment lost 6 bases and the V segment lost 4 bases, leaving 5 bases of the junction unmatched. CDR1 is LNHDA, CDR2 SQIVND, per germline (reference sequence). The CDR3 covers 14 residues. The CDR3 loop is CASSTLAGAGELFF. For the CDR3, the DNA is TGTGCCAGTAGTACCTTGGCGGGGGCCGGGGAGCTGTTTTTT.

A few counts support this clonotype. J is TRBJ1-6 and V is TRBV4-1; 7 positions agree with TRBD1. This CDR3 comprises 15 residues. Germline lookup yields CDR1 MGHRA and CDR2 YSYEKL. The junction had 11 bases not matched to a gene; V was cut back by 7 bases and J by 8 bases. The CDR3 here is CASNHPPGGYSPLHF. For the CDR3, the DNA is TGCGCCAGCAACCACCCGCCAGGGGGATATTCACCCCTCCACTTT.

This clonotype is a singleton in its sample. The genes are TRBV12-3 or TRBV12-4 and TRBJ2-7; TRBD1 is a possible D gene (5 bases). The ends were cut back, 4 bases at V and 7 bases at J, with 23 bases in the middle. This CDR3 is built from 16 residues. The CDR3 spells CASSSFIPSSRDEQYF. Here the CDR3 DNA reads TGTGCCAGCAGTTCATTTATTCCCTCGAGCAGGGATGAGCAGTACTTC.

At least ten counts were recorded for this clonotype. The chain recombines TRBV20-1 with TRBJ1-1; 7 bases map to TRBD1. The germline V gene encodes CDR1 DFQATT and CDR2 SNEGSKA (reference sequence). There are 15 residues in the CDR3. Germline trimming cut 6 bases from V and 0 bases from J; bases unmatched to any gene: 10. DNA for the CDR3: TGCAGTGCCCCGCCGACAGGGCTAATGAACACTGAAGCTTTCTTT. Its protein product is CSAPPTGLMNTEAFF.

This clonotype was detected ten times or more. The CDR3 here is CASSLRTETQYF. The CDR3 nucleotides read TGTGCCAGCAGCTTGAGAACAGAGACCCAGTACTTC. V usage is TRBV12-3 or TRBV12-4 and J usage is TRBJ2-5; D gene ambiguous. This CDR3 spans 12 amino acids. Trimming removed 6 bases from V and 4 bases from J, with 9 bases in between.